These 26 T cell receptor beta chains came from one sample sequenced in a study of brain T cells in children with intractable seizures. Sequencing was limited to surgery cases with top T cell transcript signatures in brain tissue. The data were produced by immunoSEQ multiplex PCR, yet TCRdb's version contains in-frame clones alone and is incomplete. The sample contains about 5,100 clones, around 92% of which appear only once. The sample here was resected brain tissue, taken at surgery. These receptors were collected from a boy less than two years old with focal cortical dysplasia and intractable seizures.

V gene TRBV5-6 combines with J gene TRBJ1-4; 7 nucleotides match TRBD1. J was trimmed by 3 bases and V by 4 bases; bases with no gene match: 12. The germline gives CDR1 SGHDT, CDR2 YYEEEE. CDR3 length: 17 amino acids. Here the CDR3 reads CASSPRQGWVANEKLFF. CDR3 nucleotides: TGTGCCAGCAGCCCAAGACAGGGATGGGTCGCTAATGAAAAACTGTTTTTT.

V is TRBV6-5 and J is TRBJ2-5, with TRBD2 identical over 8 bases. V lost 5 bases to trimming and J lost 5 bases; unmatched junction nucleotides: 10. CDR1 and CDR2 (germline): MNHEY, SVGAGI. This CDR3 comprises 15 residues. The CDR3 sequence is CASSPFRGGAETQYF. CDR3 in DNA: TGTGCCAGCAGTCCATTCCGGGGGGGCGCGGAGACCCAGTACTTC.

This chain connects TRBV5-4 to TRBJ2-7; perhaps TRBD2 as D (6 bases). Germline V gene sequence: CDR1 SGHNT, CDR2 YYREEE (reference sequence). V lost 4 bases, J lost 0 bases, and 14 bases lay in between. The length of the CDR3 is 15 residues. CDR3 sequence reads: CASSQEAGPSYEQYF. The CDR3 coding sequence is TGTGCCAGCAGCCAAGAAGCGGGTCCCTCCTACGAGCAGTACTTC.

This clone was seen just once. The V call is TRBV19, the J call TRBJ2-3; TRBD2 aligns across 9 bases. CDR1 and CDR2 (germline): LNHDA, SQIVND (reference sequence). The CDR3 runs to 18 residues. The V gene end was trimmed by 3 bases and the J gene end by 3 bases; junction bases not matched to a gene: 13. The CDR3 sequence is CASSMLREGPLVTDTQYF. In DNA form, the CDR3 reads TGTGCCAGTAGTATGCTGCGGGAGGGCCCTCTGGTGACAGATACGCAGTATTTT.

V usage is TRBV27 and J usage is TRBJ2-1; D might be TRBD2 (6 bases). The CDR3 loop spans 17 amino acids. CDR1 and CDR2 from the germline V gene are MNHEY and SMNVEV (reference sequence). V shed 5 bases and J shed 2 bases, with 19 bases lying between them. The CDR3 loop reads CASSPNKGGEAYNEQFF. CDR3 coding DNA: TGTGCCAGCAGTCCTAATAAGGGCGGGGAGGCCTACAATGAGCAGTTCTTC.

The V call is TRBV5-1, the J call TRBJ2-2; perhaps D is TRBD1 or TRBD2 (5 bases each). Germline CDR1 reads SGHRS; CDR2 reads YFSETQ. V shed 0 bases and J shed 3 bases, with 9 bases lying between them. This CDR3 is built from 15 residues. The CDR3 loop is CASSLDGGDTGELFF. The CDR3 DNA is TGCGCCAGCAGCTTGGATGGGGGAGACACCGGGGAGCTGTTTTTT. Looking up the rest from reference TRBV5-1 and TRBJ2-2 gives the full variable domain: KAGVTQTPRYLIKTRGQQVTLSCSPISGHRSVSWYQQTPGQGLQFLFEYFSETQRNKGNFPGRFSGRQFSNSRSEMNVSTLELGDSALYLCASSLDGGDTGELFFGEGSRLTVL.

The rearrangement uses TRBV27 and TRBJ1-1; no firm D call. Germline V CDR1 and CDR2: MNHEY, SMNVEV (reference sequence). V was cut by 7 bases and J by 0 bases, with 9 bases left in between. The CDR3 is 13 amino acids. The CDR3 protein is CASNNRMNTEAFF. The DNA of the CDR3 is TGTGCCAGCAACAACAGAATGAACACTGAAGCTTTCTTT.

The V call is TRBV25-1, the J call TRBJ2-5; weak D call: TRBD2 (6 bases). V was pared by 3 bases and J by 5 bases, with 16 bases between. The germline V gene encodes CDR1 MGHDK and CDR2 SYGVNS. The CDR3 consists of 15 residues. The CDR3 reads CASSEEGLGWETQYF. CDR3 sequence (DNA): TGTGCCAGCAGTGAGGAGGGATTGGGATGGGAGACCCAGTACTTC.

The V call is TRBV10-3, the J call TRBJ2-1, with TRBD2 matching over 11 bases. In germline, CDR1 is ENHRY, CDR2 SYGVKD. The length of the CDR3 is 14 residues. V lost 6 bases and J lost 7; bases outside the gene matches: 5. CDR3 sequence reads: CAIRTGTSGNEQFF. For the CDR3, the DNA is TGTGCCATCAGAACCGGGACTAGCGGAAATGAGCAGTTCTTC.

The V and J genes are TRBV10-2 and TRBJ2-3, with no clear D. The CDR3 totals 14 residues. CDR1 and CDR2 (germline): WSHSY, SAAADI. Trimming removed 8 bases at V and 3 bases at J, with 15 bases between. The CDR3 DNA follows: TGCGCCAGCCGCGAAAGTGGGCGAACAGATACGCAGTATTTT. This sequence encodes CASRESGRTDTQYF.

This chain connects TRBV25-1 to TRBJ1-1, with TRBD1 matching over 7 bases. Germline V gives CDR1 MGHDK, CDR2 SYGVNS. The CDR3 is made up of 15 amino acids. V shed 9 bases and J 0 bases; nucleotides not matched to a gene: 10. The CDR3 here is CARGDRDSVNTEAFF. The CDR3 DNA reads as TGTGCCAGAGGGGACCGGGACAGCGTGAACACTGAAGCTTTCTTT.

The V and J genes are TRBV19 and TRBJ2-5, with D perhaps assigned TRBD1 or TRBD2 (5 bases each). CDR3 length: 15 amino acids. The V gene's germline CDR1 is LNHDA and CDR2 SQIVND (reference sequence). V was cut by 3 bases and J by 4 bases, with 15 bases left in between. CDR3 residues: CASSISPGLGETQYF. CDR3 bases: TGTGCCAGTAGTATTTCCCCGGGGCTGGGAGAGACCCAGTACTTC. The whole variable domain, remainder taken from reference TRBV19 and TRBJ2-5, is DGGITQSPKYLFRKEGQNVTLSCEQNLNHDAMYWYRQDPGQGLRLIYYSQIVNDFQKGDIAEGYSVSREKKESFPLTVTSAQKNPTAFYLCASSISPGLGETQYFGPGTRLLVL.

The CDR3 nucleotides read TGTGCCAGCAAGCACAGGGCTATACTCTATGGCTACACCTTC. It is translated as CASKHRAILYGYTF. The chain carries TRBV2 and TRBJ1-2; a possible D gene is TRBD1 (6 bases). The germline V and J ends were trimmed by 7 bases and 4 bases, with 16 bases remaining between them. Germline lookup yields CDR1 SNHLY and CDR2 FYNNEI. The CDR3 has 14 amino acids.

This rearrangement joins TRBV7-3 to TRBJ2-3, with TRBD2 matching over 10 bases. CDR1 is SGHTA, CDR2 FQGTGA, per germline. V was pared by 2 bases and J by 4 bases, with 0 bases of the junction left unmatched. The CDR3 is made up of 14 amino acids. CDR3 residues: CASSLLAGADTQYF. The CDR3 DNA is TGTGCCAGCAGCTTACTAGCGGGAGCAGATACGCAGTATTTT.

V is TRBV12-5 and J is TRBJ2-5, with unresolved D. The germline CDR1 and CDR2 sequences are LGHNT and FRNRAP. V was trimmed by 5 bases and J by 5 bases, leaving 9 bases between them. The CDR3 is made up of 12 amino acids. CDR3 residues: CASGPRYETQYF. The CDR3 DNA reads TGTGCTAGTGGTCCCCGATACGAGACCCAGTACTTC.

The chain has TRBV5-1 and TRBJ2-4, with a possible D match to TRBD1 (6 bases). The V end was cut by 3 bases, the J end by 9 bases, with 16 bases between. Looked up from germline, CDR1 is SGHRS and CDR2 is YFSETQ. The CDR3 is 14 residues long. The CDR3 sequence is CASSSSGEWSIQYF. The CDR3, as DNA: TGCGCCAGCAGCTCATCAGGGGAATGGAGCATTCAGTACTTC. Complete variable domain (other parts from reference TRBV5-1 and TRBJ2-4): KAGVTQTPRYLIKTRGQQVTLSCSPISGHRSVSWYQQTPGQGLQFLFEYFSETQRNKGNFPGRFSGRQFSNSRSEMNVSTLELGDSALYLCASSSSGEWSIQYFGAGTRLSVL.

V is TRBV10-3 and J is TRBJ2-3, with 11 bases that match TRBD1. From germline, CDR1 is ENHRY and CDR2 SYGVKD. V lost 10 bases and J lost 3; bases outside the gene matches: 3. This CDR3 region has 13 residues. The CDR3 is CATGQGVTDTQYF. The CDR3 bases are TGTGCCACGGGACAGGGGGTGACAGATACGCAGTATTTT.

The rearrangement joins TRBV11-2 to TRBJ2-5; 11 nucleotides align to TRBD2. This CDR3 has 16 residues. Germline V gene sequence: CDR1 SGHAT, CDR2 FQNNGV. V lost 5 bases and J lost 4; bases outside the gene matches: 9. CDR3 sequence (DNA): TGTGCCAGCAGCCCAAGGGGACTAGCGGAAGCAGAGACCCAGTACTTC. This gives the protein CASSPRGLAEAETQYF.

The chain carries TRBV6-5 and TRBJ2-5; TRBD1 agrees at 8 bases. Trimming cost V 0 bases and J 5 bases; bases outside gene matches: 8. This CDR3 contains 16 residues. CDR1 is MNHEY, CDR2 SVGAGI, per germline. The CDR3 nucleotides are TGTGCCAGCAGTTACTCGTGGACAGGGATTGGGGAGACCCAGTACTTC. Translated: CASSYSWTGIGETQYF.

The V call is TRBV19, the J call TRBJ1-1, with no clear D. Trimming left V 2 bases short and J 1 base short, with 8 bases between. The CDR3 loop spans 14 amino acids. CDR1 LNHDA and CDR2 SQIVND come from the germline V gene (reference sequence). CDR3 DNA: TGTGCCAGTAGTATATCGTCAGCGAACACTGAAGCTTTCTTT. It codes for CASSISSANTEAFF.

The chain recombines TRBV12-3 or TRBV12-4 with TRBJ2-7; D remains ambiguous. CDR3 size: 13 residues. Trimming took 1 base from V and 2 from J, leaving 6 bases between them. CDR3 in amino acids: CASSLGQTYEQYF. In DNA, the CDR3 is TGTGCCAGCAGTTTAGGGCAGACCTACGAGCAGTACTTC.

The V call is TRBV5-1, the J call TRBJ2-5; 10 bases align to TRBD2. Unmatched junction bases numbered 6, after V lost 0 bases and J lost 1 base. The CDR3 totals 17 residues. CDR1 is SGHRS and CDR2 is YFSETQ in the germline V gene. In nucleotides, the CDR3 is TGCGCCAGCAGCTTGGGGCTAGCGGGAGAACCCCAAGAGACCCAGTACTTC. Translated, it gives CASSLGLAGEPQETQYF.

V is TRBV6-5 and J is TRBJ2-1, with 8 bases fitting TRBD1. Looked up from germline, CDR1 is MNHEY and CDR2 is SVGAGI. The trim removed 2 bases at V and 12 bases at J, leaving 3 bases unmatched. CDR3 length: 12 amino acids. CDR3 sequence reads: CASSYPGTGQFF. CDR3 DNA: TGTGCCAGCAGTTACCCCGGGACAGGGCAGTTCTTC.

The J gene is TRBJ1-4, the V gene TRBV4-2; D might be TRBD1 (5 bases). The CDR3 length is 14 residues. Trimming took 1 base from V and 7 from J, leaving 10 bases between them. Germline V gene lookup returns CDR1 LGHNA and CDR2 YNFKEQ. The CDR3 is CASSQVRGVEKLFF. The DNA for the CDR3 is TGTGCCAGCAGCCAAGTAAGAGGGGTTGAAAAACTGTTTTTT.

The chain carries TRBV13 and TRBJ1-6, with 7 bases identical to TRBD1. The germline V gene has CDR1 PRHDT and CDR2 FYEKMQ (reference sequence). CDR3 length: 16 amino acids. V gave up 5 bases and J gave up 8 bases; unmatched junction bases: 12. As DNA, the CDR3 is TGTGCCAGCAGCGCCGGACAGGTCCTCTGGGATTCACCCCTCCACTTT. This sequence encodes CASSAGQVLWDSPLHF.

This clone was counted a few times. This chain uses TRBV4-1 with TRBJ2-7; 8 bases are a match to TRBD2. The germline gives CDR1 MGHRA, CDR2 YSYEKL. J was trimmed by 2 bases and V by 1 base; bases with no gene match: 4. CDR3 length: 15 residues. CDR3 coding DNA: TGCGCCAGCAGCCAAGGTCGGGGGGGGCCCTACGAGCAGTACTTC. It specifies CASSQGRGGPYEQYF.